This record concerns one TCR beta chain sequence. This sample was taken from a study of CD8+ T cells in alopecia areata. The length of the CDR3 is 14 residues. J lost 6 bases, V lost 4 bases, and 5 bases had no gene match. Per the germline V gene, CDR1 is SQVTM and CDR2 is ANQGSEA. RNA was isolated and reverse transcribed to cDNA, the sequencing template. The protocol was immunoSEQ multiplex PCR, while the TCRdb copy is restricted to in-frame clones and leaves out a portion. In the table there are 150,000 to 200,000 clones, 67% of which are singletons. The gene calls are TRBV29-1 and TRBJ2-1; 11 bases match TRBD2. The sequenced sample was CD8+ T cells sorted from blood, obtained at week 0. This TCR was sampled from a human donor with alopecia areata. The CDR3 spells CSVALGTSGNEQFF. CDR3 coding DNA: TGCAGCGTTGCCCTCGGGACTAGCGGCAATGAGCAGTTCTTC.